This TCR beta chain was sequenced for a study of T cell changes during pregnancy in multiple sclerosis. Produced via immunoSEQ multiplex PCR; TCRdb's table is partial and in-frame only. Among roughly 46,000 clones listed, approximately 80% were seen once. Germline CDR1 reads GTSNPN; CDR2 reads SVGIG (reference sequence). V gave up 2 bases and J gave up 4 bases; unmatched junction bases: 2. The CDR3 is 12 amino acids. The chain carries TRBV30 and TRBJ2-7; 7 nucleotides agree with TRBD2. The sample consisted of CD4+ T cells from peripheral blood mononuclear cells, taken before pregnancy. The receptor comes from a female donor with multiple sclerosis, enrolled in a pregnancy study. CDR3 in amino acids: CAWSRGGYEQYF. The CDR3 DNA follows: TGTGCCTGGAGTCGCGGGGGATACGAGCAGTACTTC. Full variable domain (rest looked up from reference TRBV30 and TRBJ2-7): SQTIHQWPATLVQPVGSPLSLECTVEGTSNPNLYWYRQAAGRGLQLLFYSVGIGQISSEVPQNLSASRPQDRQFILSSKKLLLSDSGFYLCAWSRGGYEQYFGPGTRLTVT.